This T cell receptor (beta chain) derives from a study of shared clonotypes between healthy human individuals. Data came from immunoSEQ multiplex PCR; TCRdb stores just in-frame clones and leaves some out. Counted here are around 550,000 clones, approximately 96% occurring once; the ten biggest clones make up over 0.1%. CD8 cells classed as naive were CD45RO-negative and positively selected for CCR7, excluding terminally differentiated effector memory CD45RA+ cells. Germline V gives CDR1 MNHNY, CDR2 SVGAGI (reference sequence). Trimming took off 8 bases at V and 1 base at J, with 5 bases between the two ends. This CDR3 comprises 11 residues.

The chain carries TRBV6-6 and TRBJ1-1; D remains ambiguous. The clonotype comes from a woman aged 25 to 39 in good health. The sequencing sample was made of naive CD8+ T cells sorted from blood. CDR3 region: CASRQNTEAFF. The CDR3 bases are TGTGCCAGCCGTCAGAACACTGAAGCTTTCTTT.